A selection of T cell receptor beta chains follows, all from one sample in a study of neurological immune-mediated disorders. MiXCR, applied by TCRdb to the 5' RACE reads, yields one record per CDR3 protein. The repertoire holds tens of thousands of distinct CDR3 sequences, with 3.7% as singletons. Specimen: PBMCs. These receptors were collected from a woman aged 50 to 65 with multiple sclerosis. Both conserved end residues are part of each CDR3. A D gene is named only where the DNA matches it firmly.

v_call | d_call | cdr3_aa
TRBV6-1 | . | CASSVQSTGELFF
TRBV29-1 | . | CSAGKGGNTEAFF
TRBV5-6 | TRBD1 | CASSSSPGTGYEKLFF
TRBV10-3 | . | CAISESGGPGQASGNTIYF
TRBV5-1 | TRBD1 | CASSLGQVYSYEQYF
TRBV20-1 | . | CSARDLDGSYGYTF
TRBV5-1 | . | CASSLDRAYEQYF
TRBV10-3 | TRBD1 | CAISSQGDQPQHF
TRBV7-3 | TRBD2 | CASSLPSGTSGRNEQFF
TRBV4-2 | . | CASSHFREGYTF
TRBV20-1 | TRBD2 | CSAGRLAGGLFF
TRBV18 | . | CASSPVSNQPQHF
TRBV20-1 | TRBD1 | CSALPGQNSNQPQHF
TRBV12-5 | . | CASGQVDEQYF
TRBV12-3/TRBV12-4 | TRBD2 | CASSFSGLAGGWATGELFF
TRBV25-1 | TRBD1 | CASSEQGDYNEQFF
TRBV20-1 | . | CSATGLEDIQYF
TRBV5-6 | TRBD2 | CASSSETSGRGSGIYNEQFF